Listed below are T cell receptor beta chains from one sample, sequenced in a study of cytomegalovirus exposure and HLA in healthy donors. Measured with immunoSEQ multiplex PCR; TCRdb has only the in-frame clones, and not every one. In the table there are 160,000 or so clones, around 85% of which are singletons. The sequenced sample was PBMCs. The receptors derive from a man over 45 in good health and CMV-seropositive. Each CDR3 is given with its conserved first and last residue. D genes are given only for firm matches. Rows give clone size only sometimes, using once, few, many, or a class for an expanded clone.

D: .; size: .; J: TRBJ1-3; V: TRBV10-3; CDR3: CAIGGTSSLSGNTIYF; DNA: TGTGCCATCGGGGGGACCTCCTCGTTGAGCGGAAACACCATATATTTT
D: TRBD1; size: .; J: TRBJ1-2; V: TRBV27; CDR3: CASSSGQLHYGYTF; DNA: TGTGCCAGCAGTTCGGGACAGCTCCACTATGGCTACACCTTC
D: TRBD1; size: few; J: TRBJ2-7; V: TRBV5-1; CDR3: CASSLVQGASQGEQYF; DNA: TGCGCCAGCAGCTTGGTACAGGGGGCTAGCCAGGGCGAGCAGTACTTC
D: .; size: .; J: TRBJ2-5; V: TRBV12-5; CDR3: CASGFGGTQYF; DNA: TGTGCTAGTGGTTTCGGGGGGACCCAGTACTTC
D: TRBD1; size: .; J: TRBJ1-5; V: TRBV5-1; CDR3: CASSIQGARDQPQHF; DNA: TGCGCCAGCAGCATTCAGGGGGCACGGGATCAGCCCCAGCATTTT
D: TRBD1; size: .; J: TRBJ2-7; V: TRBV7-8; CDR3: CASSFVATGNYEQYF; DNA: TGTGCCAGCAGCTTTGTGGCGACAGGGAACTACGAGCAGTACTTC
D: .; size: .; J: TRBJ2-2; V: TRBV5-1; CDR3: CASSWGQNTGELFF; DNA: TGCGCCAGCAGCTGGGGACAGAACACCGGGGAGCTGTTTTTT
D: .; size: .; J: TRBJ2-6; V: TRBV7-3; CDR3: CASSSGANVLTF; DNA: TGTGCCAGCAGCTCAGGGGCCAACGTCCTGACTTTC
D: .; size: .; J: TRBJ1-1; V: TRBV19; CDR3: CASSVLQGFDTEAFF; DNA: TGTGCCAGTAGTGTTTTGCAGGGTTTCGACACTGAAGCTTTCTTT
D: TRBD2; size: few; J: TRBJ2-2; V: TRBV19; CDR3: CASSSGGAGTGELFF; DNA: TGTGCCAGTAGTAGCGGGGGGGCCGGCACCGGGGAGCTGTTTTTT
D: .; size: .; J: TRBJ1-2; V: TRBV5-8; CDR3: CASSLATVNYGYTF; DNA: TGTGCCAGCAGCTTGGCTACAGTTAACTATGGCTACACCTTC
D: .; size: .; J: TRBJ1-1; V: TRBV7-2; CDR3: CASSLMARATEAFF; DNA: TGTGCCAGCAGCTTAATGGCCAGGGCGACTGAAGCTTTCTTT
D: .; size: .; J: TRBJ1-6; V: TRBV6-5; CDR3: CASSYGAAGINSPLHF; DNA: TGTGCCAGCAGTTACGGCGCGGCAGGGATTAATTCACCCCTCCACTTT
D: .; size: .; J: TRBJ2-3; V: TRBV28; CDR3: CASSRSPITDTQYF; DNA: TGTGCCAGCAGTCGCAGTCCCATCACAGATACGCAGTATTTT
D: TRBD2; size: .; J: TRBJ2-2; V: TRBV5-6; CDR3: CASSQLLSGLNTGELFF; DNA: TGTGCCAGCAGTCAACTCCTTAGCGGGCTAAACACCGGGGAGCTGTTTTTT
D: TRBD2; size: .; J: TRBJ2-7; V: TRBV11-2; CDR3: CASSSTSGTSGYEQYF; DNA: TGTGCCAGCAGCTCCACCTCCGGGACTAGCGGCTACGAGCAGTACTTC
D: TRBD2; size: .; J: TRBJ2-7; V: TRBV7-6; CDR3: CASSPGLAGGDEQYF; DNA: TGTGCCAGCAGCCCTGGACTAGCGGGAGGGGACGAGCAGTACTTC
D: TRBD1; size: .; J: TRBJ1-2; V: TRBV7-9; CDR3: CASSLTGPGGGYTF; DNA: TGTGCCAGCAGCTTGACAGGGCCGGGCGGAGGCTACACCTTC
D: .; size: .; J: TRBJ1-1; V: TRBV4-1; CDR3: CASSQNGVEAFF; DNA: TGCGCCAGCAGCCAAAACGGGGTTGAAGCTTTCTTT
D: .; size: .; J: TRBJ2-2; V: TRBV9; CDR3: CASSVPGSPSTGELFF; DNA: TGTGCCAGCAGCGTCCCCGGGTCCCCCTCAACCGGGGAGCTGTTTTTT
D: .; size: once; J: TRBJ1-2; V: TRBV23-1; CDR3: CASSEMTEIGVIHGYTF; DNA: TGCGCCAGCAGTGAGATGACAGAAATTGGGGTAATCCATGGCTACACCTTC
D: TRBD1; size: once; J: TRBJ1-2; V: TRBV28; CDR3: CASSRGGMTGDYGYTF; DNA: TGTGCCAGCAGTCGCGGAGGGATGACAGGGGACTATGGCTACACCTTC
D: .; size: .; J: TRBJ1-2; V: TRBV4-2; CDR3: CASSQDPVQGTGYTF; DNA: TGTGCCAGCAGCCAAGATCCAGTACAGGGTACTGGCTACACCTTC